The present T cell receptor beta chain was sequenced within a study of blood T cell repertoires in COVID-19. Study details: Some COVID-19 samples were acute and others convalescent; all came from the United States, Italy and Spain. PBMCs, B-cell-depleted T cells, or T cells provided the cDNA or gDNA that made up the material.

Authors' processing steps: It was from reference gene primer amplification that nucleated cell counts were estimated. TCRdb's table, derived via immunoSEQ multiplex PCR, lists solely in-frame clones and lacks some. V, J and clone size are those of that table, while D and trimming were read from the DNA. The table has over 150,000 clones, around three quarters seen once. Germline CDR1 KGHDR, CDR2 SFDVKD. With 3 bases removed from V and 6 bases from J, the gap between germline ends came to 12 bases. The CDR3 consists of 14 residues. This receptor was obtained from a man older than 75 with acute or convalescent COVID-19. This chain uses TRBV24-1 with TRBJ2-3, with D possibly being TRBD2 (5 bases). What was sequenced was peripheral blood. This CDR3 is CATSDRRDKDTQYF. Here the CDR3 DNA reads TGTGCCACCAGTGATCGACGGGATAAGGATACGCAGTATTTT.